Each of the 21 T cell receptor beta chains below was sequenced from the same sample in a study of cytotoxic CD8 clonotypes in ibrutinib-treated CLL. Profiling relied on immunoSEQ multiplex PCR, and the TCRdb table lists in-frame clones only, not all of them. The sample shows roughly 200,000 clones, around 70% of them seen only once. The sequences come from PBMCs, collected after 24 months of ibrutinib treatment. These receptors all come from a human donor with chronic lymphocytic leukemia.

The V gene is TRBV11-2, the J gene TRBJ2-2, with D possibly being TRBD1 or TRBD2 (5 bases each). From germline, CDR1 is SGHAT and CDR2 FQNNGV. Trimming stripped 5 bases from V and 2 bases from J, with 15 bases between. This CDR3 is built from 16 residues. CDR3 loop: CASSEPGPLNTGELFF. CDR3 in DNA: TGTGCCAGCAGCGAACCGGGACCCTTAAACACCGGGGAGCTGTTTTTT.

This clone appeared a few times. CDR3 DNA: TGTGCCAGCTCACCAGAGTGGGGGGCATACGAGCAGTACTTC. Protein product: CASSPEWGAYEQYF. The rearrangement uses TRBV18 and TRBJ2-7; possibly TRBD1 or TRBD2 for D (6 bases each). V shed 2 bases and J shed 4 bases, with 12 bases lying between them. In germline, CDR1 is KGHSH, CDR2 LQKENI. CDR3 length: 14 residues.

The rearrangement links TRBV7-2 to TRBJ2-3, with D tentatively TRBD1 (5 bases). Trimming took 1 base from V and 11 from J, leaving 13 bases between them. Germline V CDR1 and CDR2: SGHTA, FQGNSA. The CDR3 loop spans 13 amino acids. The CDR3 region is CASSLVGALQQYF. CDR3 nucleotide sequence: TGTGCCAGCAGCTTAGTTGGGGCACTCCAGCAGTATTTT.

The chain is built from TRBV28 and TRBJ2-7; unclear D gene. The germline V gene encodes CDR1 MDHEN and CDR2 SYDVKM. The CDR3 covers 11 residues. V shed 1 base and J shed 7 bases, with 5 bases lying between them. This CDR3 is CASSLFAEQYF. As DNA, the CDR3 is TGTGCCAGCAGTTTATTTGCGGAGCAGTACTTC.

The chain recombines TRBV29-1 with TRBJ1-2; D may be TRBD1 (5 bases). CDR3 size: 13 residues. The germline CDR1 and CDR2 sequences are SQVTM and ANQGSEA. V was pared by 4 bases and J by 6 bases, with 15 bases between. This CDR3 is CSVGRAGSDGYTF. In DNA, the CDR3 is TGCAGCGTTGGGCGGGCAGGGTCCGATGGCTACACCTTC.

This clone appeared a few times. The chain has TRBV19 and TRBJ2-1; D not resolved. Germline CDR1 LNHDA, CDR2 SQIVND (reference sequence). The CDR3 has 15 amino acids. Between the trimmed V and J ends, which lost 3 bases and 2 bases, there was a span of 11 bases. The CDR3 reads CASSMAVGPYNEQFF. CDR3 nucleotides: TGTGCCAGTAGTATGGCGGTAGGTCCCTACAATGAGCAGTTCTTC.

This clone occurred once. The chain has TRBV29-1 and TRBJ1-5; possible D gene TRBD1, 6 bases. The CDR3 totals 13 residues. Germline loops: CDR1 SQVTM, CDR2 ANQGSEA. V was shortened by 4 bases and J by 6 bases, with 13 bases between the two germline ends. The CDR3 bases are TGCAGCGTTGTAGAGGGGGTGGGTCAGCCCCAGCATTTT. Translated, it gives CSVVEGVGQPQHF.

V usage is TRBV5-4 and J usage is TRBJ2-5; 7 bases fit TRBD2. Germline V CDR1 and CDR2: SGHNT, YYREEE (reference sequence). This CDR3 region has 16 residues. Losses at the gene ends were 4 bases for V and 2 bases for J; bases not matched to a gene: 11. The CDR3 protein is CASSLGGNTQQETQYF. DNA for the CDR3: TGTGCCAGCAGCCTGGGAGGGAATACCCAACAAGAGACCCAGTACTTC.

The chain employs TRBV4-3 and TRBJ1-2; 9 bases agree with TRBD1. The CDR3 is 14 amino acids. V dropped 1 base and J dropped 8; count of bases not matched to a gene: 5. The germline V gene encodes CDR1 LGHNA and CDR2 YSLEER. The DNA for the CDR3 is TGCGCCAGCAGCCAAGTACAGGGGGCAGAGGGCTACACCTTC. Residues: CASSQVQGAEGYTF.

This clone showed up just once. V usage is TRBV4-3 and J usage is TRBJ1-2; no definite D call. CDR3 length equals 15 residues. V was clipped by 0 bases and J by 5 bases, with 13 bases between them. The germline CDR1 and CDR2 sequences are LGHNA and YSLEER. Here the CDR3 reads CASSQDITPYYGYTF. CDR3 nucleotides: TGCGCCAGCAGCCAAGATATAACACCGTATTATGGCTACACCTTC.

This clone was counted a single time. The chain carries TRBV28 and TRBJ1-5; D not certain. Per the germline V gene, CDR1 is MDHEN and CDR2 is SYDVKM. Trimming removed 7 bases from V and 2 bases from J, with 18 bases in between. The CDR3 is made up of 16 amino acids. CDR3 sequence (DNA): TGTGCCAGCATCATCGGAGGTCCTTGGGGCAATCAGCCCCAGCATTTT. Amino acids: CASIIGGPWGNQPQHF.

The chain recombines TRBV28 with TRBJ2-7; the D gene is possibly TRBD1 (6 bases). Germline CDR1 reads MDHEN; CDR2 reads SYDVKM. CDR3 length: 12 residues. V lost 6 bases to trimming and J lost 4 bases, with 10 bases between them. This CDR3 is CASRNRVYEQYF. The CDR3 nucleotides read TGTGCCAGCAGGAACAGGGTATACGAGCAGTACTTC. The full variable domain, its missing parts supplied by reference TRBV28 and TRBJ2-7, is DVKVTQSSRYLVKRTGEKVFLECVQDMDHENMFWYRQDPGLGLRLIYFSYDVKMKEKGDIPEGYSVSREKKERFSLILESASTNQTSMYLCASRNRVYEQYFGPGTRLTVT.

The V call is TRBV13, the J call TRBJ2-7; 10 bases are a match to TRBD2. CDR1 and CDR2 (germline): PRHDT, FYEKMQ (reference sequence). This CDR3 region has 14 residues. The junction had 4 bases not matched to a gene; V was cut back by 5 bases and J by 3 bases. The CDR3 DNA reads TGTGCCAGCAGCCCCAGCGGGGGGGACTACGAGCAGTACTTC. It translates to CASSPSGGDYEQYF.

This chain joins TRBV11-1 and TRBJ2-3; D is possibly TRBD1 or TRBD2 (5 bases each). The V and J ends lost 0 bases and 2 bases respectively, with 6 bases between them. Per germline, CDR1 SGHAT and CDR2 FQDESV (reference sequence). This CDR3 comprises 14 residues. The CDR3 region has the DNA TGTGCCAGCAGCTTAGCGGGGACCACAGATACGCAGTATTTT. Translating it yields CASSLAGTTDTQYF.

This clone was seen only once. J is TRBJ1-2 and V is TRBV6-1; 8 bases fit TRBD1. Germline assignment: CDR1 MNHNS and CDR2 SASEGT. The junction had 4 bases not matched to a gene; V was cut back by 3 bases and J by 7 bases. The length of the CDR3 is 13 residues. This chain's CDR3 is CASSDRGRFGYTF. The CDR3 region has the DNA TGTGCCAGCAGTGACAGGGGGCGCTTTGGCTACACCTTC.

This chain links TRBV6-4 with TRBJ2-7; D remains ambiguous. Germline CDR1 reads MRHNA; CDR2 reads SNTAGT. The CDR3 extends over 14 amino acids. V was shortened by 5 bases and J by 1 base, with 12 bases between the two germline ends. DNA of the CDR3: TGTGCCAGCAGTACCGGGCCAAATTCCTACGAGCAGTACTTC. Its protein is CASSTGPNSYEQYF.

The V call is TRBV27, the J call TRBJ2-7, with 10 positions matching TRBD2. Trimming removed 6 bases from V and 2 bases from J; junction bases left unmatched: 4. Germline V lookup: CDR1 MNHEY, CDR2 SMNVEV (reference sequence). This CDR3 comprises 14 residues. The CDR3 loop is CASRGLALPYEQYF. The CDR3 nucleotides are TGTGCCAGCAGGGGACTAGCGTTGCCCTACGAGCAGTACTTC.

This clone occurred a few times. The J gene is TRBJ2-2, the V gene TRBV27; TRBD1 aligns across 8 bases. This CDR3 has 18 amino acids. The trim removed 5 bases at V and 7 bases at J, leaving 18 bases unmatched. From germline, CDR1 is MNHEY and CDR2 SMNVEV (reference sequence). The CDR3 DNA is TGTGCCAGCAGTACTCGACAGGGGCCTTACCCCTCGGTCGGGGAGCTGTTTTTT. Residues: CASSTRQGPYPSVGELFF.

The chain joins TRBV18 to TRBJ1-1; D perhaps matches TRBD1 (6 bases). The V end lost 3 bases, the J end lost 5 bases, and 16 bases lay between the germline ends. Looked up from germline, CDR1 is KGHSH and CDR2 is LQKENI. This CDR3 is 15 amino acids long. CDR3 region: CASSPSGAGGTEAFF. CDR3 coding DNA: TGTGCCAGCTCACCCTCAGGGGCAGGAGGTACTGAAGCTTTCTTT.

The V call is TRBV9, the J call TRBJ2-3; D may be TRBD1 (6 bases). CDR1 and CDR2 (germline): SGDLS, YYNGEE. The CDR3 runs 16 residues. Trimming left V 3 bases short and J 5 bases short, with 19 bases between. Here the CDR3 reads CASSEEAGGTGDTQYF. CDR3 sequence (DNA): TGTGCCAGCAGCGAAGAGGCTGGGGGCACAGGAGATACGCAGTATTTT. Looking up the rest from reference TRBV9 and TRBJ2-3 gives the full variable domain: DSGVTQTPKHLITATGQRVTLRCSPRSGDLSVYWYQQSLDQGLQFLIQYYNGEERAKGNILERFSAQQFPDLHSELNLSSLELGDSALYFCASSEEAGGTGDTQYFGPGTRLTVL.

This clone was detected a few times. The chain has TRBV19 and TRBJ2-7; tentatively, D is TRBD1 (6 bases). Trimming removed 3 bases from V and 0 bases from J, with 18 bases in between. Germline V gene data show CDR1 as LNHDA and CDR2 as SQIVND (reference sequence). The CDR3 consists of 17 residues. CDR3 protein: CASSMEKSTGHSYEQYF. The CDR3 nucleotides are TGTGCCAGTAGTATGGAGAAGTCAACAGGGCACTCCTACGAGCAGTACTTC.